The text below deals with one T cell receptor beta chain. The data belong to a study of blood T cell repertoires in COVID-19. The overall study: The cDNA or gDNA used as material had been derived from T cells, B-cell-depleted T cells, or PBMCs.

CDR1 and CDR2 from the germline V gene are SGHRS and YFSETQ. The CDR3 has 12 residues. The V end lost 2 bases, the J end lost 3 bases, and 6 bases lay between the germline ends. Measured with immunoSEQ multiplex PCR; TCRdb has only the in-frame clones, and not every one. The sample carries more than 200,000 clones, roughly 88% recorded once. This clonotype originated in a woman aged 40-49 years who had recovered from COVID-19. V is TRBV5-1 and J is TRBJ2-7, with D hard to call. The sample taken for sequencing was peripheral blood. The CDR3 coding sequence is TGCGCCAGCAGCTTAGAGCGCTACGAGCAGTACTTC. Translated, it gives CASSLERYEQYF.